The 5 T cell receptor beta chains below come from one sample, sequenced in a study of cytomegalovirus exposure and HLA in healthy donors. Researchers ran the PCR with 60 Vbeta and 13 Jbeta primers. Sequencing used immunoSEQ multiplex PCR; TCRdb keeps in-frame clones, though not all of them. The table records roughly 250,000 clones, roughly four fifths of them present only once. The sequenced sample was PBMCs. These receptors originate from a woman between 40 and 55 years old in good health and CMV-seropositive.

The V and J genes are TRBV6-1 and TRBJ2-7; 12 bases match TRBD2. The CDR3 consists of 16 residues. V was clipped by 2 bases and J by 1 base; unmatched bases: 3. Germline assignment: CDR1 MNHNS and CDR2 SASEGT. For the CDR3, the DNA is TGTGCCAGCAGTGAATTAGGGACTAGCGGGTCCTACGAGCAGTACTTC. Protein sequence: CASSELGTSGSYEQYF.

The chain uses TRBV2 and TRBJ2-5, with a possible D match to TRBD2 (5 bases). There are 15 residues in the CDR3. In germline, CDR1 is SNHLY, CDR2 FYNNEI. The V end lost 7 bases, the J end lost 4 bases, and 19 bases lay between the germline ends. The CDR3 sequence: CASTPWAERVETQYF. Written as DNA, the CDR3 is TGTGCCAGCACCCCATGGGCGGAGAGGGTAGAGACCCAGTACTTC.

This clone was detected only once. The chain is built from TRBV27 and TRBJ1-2, with 7 bases that match TRBD1. Germline V lookup: CDR1 MNHEY, CDR2 SMNVEV (reference sequence). The CDR3 is 13 residues long. The trim removed 4 bases at V and 3 bases at J, leaving 2 bases unmatched. The DNA for the CDR3 is TGTGCCAGCAGTTCGACAGGGCACTATGGCTACACCTTC. It translates to CASSSTGHYGYTF.

The chain recombines TRBV29-1 with TRBJ2-1, with 13 bases lining up with TRBD2. V was pared by 7 bases and J by 3 bases, with 9 bases of the junction left unmatched. Germline CDR1 SQVTM, CDR2 ANQGSEA. CDR3 length: 16 residues. DNA of the CDR3: TGCAGCGACCTCACCGGGACTAGCGGGATCTACAATGAGCAGTTCTTC. The encoded protein is CSDLTGTSGIYNEQFF.

The chain couples TRBV6-6 to TRBJ2-1, with 7 bases that match TRBD1. Unmatched junction bases numbered 9, after V lost 6 bases and J lost 4 bases. The CDR3 covers 15 residues. Germline-derived CDR1 and CDR2 are MNHNY and SVGAGI (reference sequence). The CDR3 DNA is TGTGCCAGCAGGAACGGACAGGAGGTTTACAATGAGCAGTTCTTC. Translation gives CASRNGQEVYNEQFF.